This entry lists 12 T cell receptor beta chains sequenced from one sample in a study of human CD8 memory T cell subsets. Making the TCR beta libraries relied on UMI-labeled 5' RACE. From the 5' RACE reads, TCRdb lists one entry per CDR3 protein and no DNA. The sample table includes 9,900 or so distinct CDR3 sequences. Sample: CD8+ stem-like memory T cells (TSCM and TCM) sorted from PBMCs. Subset: stem-like memory CD8 T cells (TSTEM), CCR7+ PD-1- TIGIT-. Receptors originate from a human donor in good health.

The rearrangement uses TRBV7-8 and TRBJ2-5; TCRdb's D call, TRBD2, is unchecked because there is no DNA. The CDR3 extends over 15 amino acids. CDR1 SGHVS and CDR2 FQNEAQ come from the germline V gene. CDR3 region: CASSPRGGTSGSQYF.

The chain couples TRBV7-9 to TRBJ2-5; as DNA is missing, the TRBD2 call by TCRdb cannot be tested. The CDR3 contains 13 residues. Germline assignment: CDR1 SEHNR and CDR2 FQNEAQ (reference sequence). The CDR3 loop is CASLGPARETQYF. Complete variable domain (other parts from reference TRBV7-9 and TRBJ2-5): DTGVSQNPRHKITKRGQNVTFRCDPISEHNRLYWYRQTLGQGPEFLTYFQNEAQLEKSRLLSDRFSAERPKGSFSTLEIQRTEQGDSAMYLCASLGPARETQYFGPGTRLLVL.

The genes are TRBV13 and TRBJ2-3; TCRdb's D call of TRBD1 is untestable without DNA. The length of the CDR3 is 14 residues. Germline V gene data show CDR1 as PRHDT and CDR2 as FYEKMQ (reference sequence). The CDR3 is CASSDRTIRDTQYF.

The V call is TRBV7-9, the J call TRBJ1-1. This CDR3 has 12 amino acids. Germline CDR1 SEHNR, CDR2 FQNEAQ (reference sequence). CDR3 residues: CASSLMGSNAFF.

Judged by frequency, this clonotype is medium-sized. J is TRBJ1-1 and V is TRBV29-1; without DNA, the TCRdb call of TRBD1 cannot be checked. Germline V gene data show CDR1 as SQVTM and CDR2 as ANQGSEA. The CDR3 is 12 residues long. The CDR3 is CSVEEGTGVAFF.

Considering frequency, this clonotype is medium-sized. The CDR3 loop reads CASSLVRGQLDMNTEAFF. The gene calls are TRBV7-9 and TRBJ1-1; TCRdb designates TRBD1, a call that cannot be tested without DNA. From germline, CDR1 is SEHNR and CDR2 FQNEAQ (reference sequence). This CDR3 has 18 amino acids.

The V call is TRBV5-1, the J call TRBJ2-1; with no DNA, the TCRdb D assignment of TRBD2 cannot be verified. The CDR3 runs to 17 residues. Germline values: CDR1 SGHRS, CDR2 YFSETQ. CDR3 in amino acids: CASSPGRTSGTYNEQFF.

According to its frequency, this clonotype is medium-sized. The chain has TRBV7-2 and TRBJ2-7. The CDR3 is 14 residues long. The V gene's germline CDR1 is SGHTA and CDR2 FQGNSA. CDR3 sequence: CASSLAGLSYEQYF.

The J gene is TRBJ1-1, the V gene TRBV27. Germline CDR1 MNHEY, CDR2 SMNVEV (reference sequence). The CDR3 runs to 14 residues. CDR3 in amino acids: CASSLRTRDTEAFF.

The chain employs TRBV29-1 and TRBJ2-2. CDR3 length: 11 residues. Germline V gene sequence: CDR1 SQVTM, CDR2 ANQGSEA. The CDR3 here is CSVASQGELFF.

The chain links TRBV6-2 or TRBV6-3 to TRBJ2-1; TCRdb reports TRBD1, a call that lacks DNA to check it against. Germline V gene sequence: CDR1 MNHEY, CDR2 SVGEGT. The CDR3 runs 14 residues. The CDR3 region is CASTAGTTYNEQFF.

This chain links TRBV7-9 with TRBJ2-5; TCRdb lists TRBD1, though no DNA is available to test this call. This CDR3 contains 17 residues. Germline V CDR1 and CDR2: SEHNR, FQNEAQ (reference sequence). The CDR3 loop is CASSPAPDRGRAETQYF.